A selection of T cell receptor beta chains follows, all from one sample in a study of blood T cells in healthy people across ages. TCRdb ran MiXCR on the 5' RACE reads and lists one entry per CDR3 protein. The sample records about 1.4 million distinct CDR3 sequences, roughly 64% being singletons. Sequences were obtained from blood. These TCRs come from a man aged 18 to 35 in good health. Both conserved end residues are part of each CDR3. Each record gives: clone size, D gene, J gene, V gene, CDR3 protein. A D gene is named only where the DNA matches it firmly. Clone size is given for some rows only: seen once, a few or many times, or a class if the clone is expanded.

. TRBD2 TRBJ2-1 TRBV20-1 CSAPAGVGYNEQFF
. TRBD1 TRBJ2-7 TRBV4-2 CASSPYGSTGISYEQYF
. TRBD1 TRBJ2-1 TRBV20-1 CSARELGGGYNEQFF
. TRBD1 TRBJ2-1 TRBV20-1 CSARHGETGNNEQFF
. TRBD1 TRBJ2-3 TRBV20-1 CSAVPGQGLDTQYF
. . TRBJ2-7 TRBV4-2 CASSHAGSDYEQYF
. . TRBJ2-2 TRBV6-5 CASSYELGGTGELFF
. . TRBJ1-1 TRBV15 CATSRVGMGRTEAFF
. . TRBJ2-3 TRBV20-1 CSASTGIRTDTQYF
few . TRBJ2-5 TRBV20-1 CSASSDYQETQYF
. . TRBJ2-6 TRBV5-8 CASSWTSLRANVLTF
. TRBD1 TRBJ2-3 TRBV5-6 CASSQGETYTDTQYF
. TRBD1 . TRBV4-3 CASSQVGQGPYNEQYF
. . . TRBV2 CAGSGETQYF
. TRBD1 TRBJ2-1 TRBV5-1 CASSSAGTGTTKLFYNEQFF
. . TRBJ2-5 TRBV7-2 CASSPQVPKTQYF
. . TRBJ1-1 TRBV13 CASSLLENTEAFF
. . TRBJ1-2 TRBV2 CASSEALVPLSSNYGYTF
once . TRBJ2-3 TRBV9 CASSVGEFSTDTQYF
. . TRBJ2-5 TRBV20-1 CSARETGKETQYF
. . . TRBV15 CATGRDGPRTGDEQYF
few TRBD2 TRBJ2-1 TRBV27 CASRLEGLGSNEQFF
. . TRBJ2-3 TRBV5-5 CASSDPVGDPILASTDTQYF
. . TRBJ2-1 TRBV4-1 CASSHAQGNEQFF
. TRBD2 TRBJ2-5 TRBV27 CASSLLAGTGEGQYF
. . TRBJ2-2 TRBV3-1 CASSQYPGSSTGELFF
few . TRBJ2-7 TRBV6-1 CASNRAYEQYF
. TRBD1 TRBJ2-6 TRBV3-1 CASSHSGTGPLSGANVLTF
. . TRBJ1-2 TRBV20-1 CSARDSAGSYTF
. . TRBJ1-1 TRBV7-9 CASSWGLNTEAFF
. . TRBJ2-1 TRBV11-1 CASSLSEWQAYDNEQFF
. TRBD1 TRBJ2-5 TRBV24-1 CATSDTGQGLQETQYF
. TRBD1 TRBJ2-5 TRBV7-6 CASSLPNQGARETQYF
. . TRBJ2-1 TRBV29-1 CSVEDRQNNEQFF